This TCR beta chain was profiled in a study of human T cells and chemical hapten exposure. The CDR3 runs to 12 residues. V dropped 8 bases and J dropped 8 bases, with 13 bases sitting between them. CDR1 and CDR2 (germline): MDHEN, SYDVKM. The time point denotes: patch test 3, about 24 weeks after DPC sensitization. As to treatment: therapeutic diphenylcyclopropenone sensitization with weekly scalp DPC. The donor pool consisted of alopecia patients aged 18 to 70 years, considered suitable for DPC. The total RNA was obtained from whole blood that was not fractionated. MiXCR, applied by TCRdb to the RACE reads, yields one record per CDR3 protein. The repertoire holds some 170,000 distinct CDR3 sequences, with around 30% as singletons. This clonotype appeared many times.

The sample was whole blood, taken in connection with sensitization to the hapten diphenylcyclopropenone (DPC). This TCR was sampled from a young woman with alopecia areata. Some clones in this sample may be carry-over from other donors' samples. The genes are TRBV28 and TRBJ1-5, with D perhaps TRBD1 (6 bases). CDR3 loop: CASLQGLEPQHF. The CDR3 coding sequence is TGTGCCAGCCTCCAGGGGCTGGAGCCCCAGCATTTT.